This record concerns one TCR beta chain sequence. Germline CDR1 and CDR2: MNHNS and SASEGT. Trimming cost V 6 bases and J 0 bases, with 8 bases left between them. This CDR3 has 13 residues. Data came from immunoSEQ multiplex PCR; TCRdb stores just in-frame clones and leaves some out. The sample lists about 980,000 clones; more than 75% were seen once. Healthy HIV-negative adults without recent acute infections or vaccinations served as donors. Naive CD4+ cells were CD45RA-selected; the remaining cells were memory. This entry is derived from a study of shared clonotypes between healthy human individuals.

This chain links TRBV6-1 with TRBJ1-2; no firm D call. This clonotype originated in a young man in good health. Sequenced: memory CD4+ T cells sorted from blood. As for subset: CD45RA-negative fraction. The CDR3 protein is CASRTAANYGYTF. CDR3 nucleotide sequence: TGTGCCAGCAGAACAGCAGCTAACTATGGCTACACCTTC.